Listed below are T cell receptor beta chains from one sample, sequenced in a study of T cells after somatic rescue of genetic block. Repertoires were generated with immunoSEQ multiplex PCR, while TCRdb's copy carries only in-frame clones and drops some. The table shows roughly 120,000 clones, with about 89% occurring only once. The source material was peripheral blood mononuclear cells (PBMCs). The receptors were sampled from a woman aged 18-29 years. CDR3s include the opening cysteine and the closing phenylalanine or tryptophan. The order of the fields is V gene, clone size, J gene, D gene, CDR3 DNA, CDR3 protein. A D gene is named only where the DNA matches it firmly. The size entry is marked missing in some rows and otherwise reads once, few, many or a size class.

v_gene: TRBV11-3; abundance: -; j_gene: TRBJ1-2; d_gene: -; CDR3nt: TGTGCCAGCAGCTTAGATTCCACCGGCGGGGGGTATGGCTACACCTTC; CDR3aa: CASSLDSTGGGYGYTF
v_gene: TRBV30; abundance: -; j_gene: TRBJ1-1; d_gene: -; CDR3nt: TGTGCCTGGAGTGGGGGGCCTAGGGTATTATGGGCCACTGAAGCTTTCTTT; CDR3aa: CAWSGGPRVLWATEAFF
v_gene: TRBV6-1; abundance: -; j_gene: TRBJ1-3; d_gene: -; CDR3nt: TGTGCCAGCAGTGAAGGGGCCAATACAGGAAACACCATATATTTT; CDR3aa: CASSEGANTGNTIYF
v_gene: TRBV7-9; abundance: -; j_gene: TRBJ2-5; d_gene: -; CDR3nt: TGTGCCAGCAGCTTAGAGGGGGGAGCGTGGGAGACCCAGTACTTC; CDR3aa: CASSLEGGAWETQYF
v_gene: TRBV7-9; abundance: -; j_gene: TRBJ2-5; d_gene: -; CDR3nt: TGTGCCAGCAATCCGGGACAAGAGAAAGAGACCCAGTACTTC; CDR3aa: CASNPGQEKETQYF
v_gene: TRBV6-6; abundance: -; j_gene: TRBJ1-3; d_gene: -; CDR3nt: TGTGCCAGCAGTTACTCTGCACGGGGAAACACCATATATTTT; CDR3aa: CASSYSARGNTIYF
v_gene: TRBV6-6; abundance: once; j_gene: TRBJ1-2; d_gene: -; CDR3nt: TGTGCCAGCAGAGCCGGACAGAATTCGTATGGCTACACCTTC; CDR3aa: CASRAGQNSYGYTF
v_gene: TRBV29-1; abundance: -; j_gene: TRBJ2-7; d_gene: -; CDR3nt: TGCAGCGTTGTCGCGGCGGTTACCTACGAGCAGTACTTC; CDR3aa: CSVVAAVTYEQYF
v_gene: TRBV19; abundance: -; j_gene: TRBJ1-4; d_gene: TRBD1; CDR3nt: TGTGCCTGCCGGGACAGCGATCAGGACAATGAAAAACTGTTTTTT; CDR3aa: CACRDSDQDNEKLFF
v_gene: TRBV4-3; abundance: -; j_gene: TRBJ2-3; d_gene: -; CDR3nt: TGCGCCAGCAGCCAGGACTCTGGGGAGCGGGATACGCAGTATTTT; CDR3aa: CASSQDSGERDTQYF
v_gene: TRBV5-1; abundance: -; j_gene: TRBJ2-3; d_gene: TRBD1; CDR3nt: TGCGCCAGCAGCGTTGAGACAGGGTGGAGCACAGATACGCAGTATTTT; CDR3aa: CASSVETGWSTDTQYF
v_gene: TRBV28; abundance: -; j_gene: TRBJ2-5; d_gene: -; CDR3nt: TGTGCCAGCAGTTTAAGTACGGGCCGGGTAGAGACCCAGTACTTC; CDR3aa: CASSLSTGRVETQYF
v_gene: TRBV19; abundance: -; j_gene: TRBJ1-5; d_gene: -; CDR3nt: TGTGCCAGTAGTATGGGGGGACAGCCCCAGCATTTT; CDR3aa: CASSMGGQPQHF